Sequencing of this T cell receptor beta chain was carried out in a study of T cell repertoires in cytomegalovirus infection. Whole-study context: TCR beta signatures that were public indicated CMV infection and matching HLA type. The study, taken as a whole, reports: HLA-C-restricted CMV clonotypes gave the most frequent clonotype in two of eight donors. Cumulative public TCR beta family frequency identified carriers of CMV plus the relevant HLA.

One entry per CDR3 protein results from TCRdb running MiXCR on the reads. In the table there are 650,000 to 900,000 distinct CDR3 sequences, about 33% of which are singletons. As for this clonotype: As yet, its antigen is unknown.

CDR1 is SEHNR and CDR2 is FQNEAQ in the germline V gene (reference sequence). V was clipped by 6 bases and J by 4 bases, with 16 bases between them. The CDR3 is made up of 14 amino acids. The input for sequencing was cultured CD8+ T cells from PBMCs, taken from culture after CMV antigen stimulation. This receptor was taken from a human donor in good health (CMV status not recorded). Some clones in this sample may be carry-over from other donors' samples. The chain recombines TRBV7-9 with TRBJ2-7; TRBD1 or TRBD2 may be the D gene (7 bases each). DNA for the CDR3: TGTGCCAGCAGGCGTCAGGGGGGGGATTACGAGCAGTACTTC. This translates into CASRRQGGDYEQYF.